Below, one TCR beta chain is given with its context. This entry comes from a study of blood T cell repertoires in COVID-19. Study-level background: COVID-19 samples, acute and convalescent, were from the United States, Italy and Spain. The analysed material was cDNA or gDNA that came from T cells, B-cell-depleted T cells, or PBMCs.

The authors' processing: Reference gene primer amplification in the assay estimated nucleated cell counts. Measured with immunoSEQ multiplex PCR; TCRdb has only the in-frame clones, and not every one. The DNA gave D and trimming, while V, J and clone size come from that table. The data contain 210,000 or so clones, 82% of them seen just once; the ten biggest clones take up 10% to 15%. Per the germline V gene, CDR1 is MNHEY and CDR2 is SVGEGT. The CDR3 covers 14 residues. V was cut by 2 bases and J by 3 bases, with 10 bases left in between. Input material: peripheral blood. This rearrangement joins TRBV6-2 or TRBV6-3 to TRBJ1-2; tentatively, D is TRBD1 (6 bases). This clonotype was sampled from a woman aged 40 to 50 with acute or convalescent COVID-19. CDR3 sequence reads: CASSYDRSYYGYTF. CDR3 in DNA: TGTGCCAGCAGTTACGACAGGAGCTACTATGGCTACACCTTC.